One sample yielded the 17 T cell receptor beta chains listed below, sequenced in a study of long-term antiretroviral therapy in people with HIV. Researchers report immunoSEQ v3.0 was run at survey level. Data came from immunoSEQ multiplex PCR; TCRdb stores just in-frame clones and leaves some out. In the table there are tens of thousands of clones, 65% to 90% of which are singletons. The specimen comprised unsorted PBMCs, sampled 0.1 years before starting antiretroviral therapy. The receptors come from a man aged 18 to 30 with HIV.

The chain carries TRBV18 and TRBJ2-2; a possible D gene is TRBD1 (5 bases). Germline CDR1 and CDR2: KGHSH and LQKENI. This CDR3 has 17 residues. Trimming stripped 0 bases from V and 3 bases from J, with 14 bases between. CDR3 residues: CASSPPWEQEYTGELFF. CDR3 nucleotide sequence: TGTGCCAGCTCACCACCATGGGAACAGGAGTACACCGGGGAGCTGTTTTTT.

This clone was detected only a few times. The V and J genes are TRBV2 and TRBJ1-2, with D possibly being TRBD1 (5 bases). V shed 1 base and J shed 5 bases, with 5 bases lying between them. The CDR3 extends over 12 amino acids. Germline V CDR1 and CDR2: SNHLY, FYNNEI. DNA of the CDR3: TGTGCCAGCAGTGAAGAGGGGTATGGCTACACCTTC. It yields the protein CASSEEGYGYTF.

This chain connects TRBV5-1 to TRBJ2-5; the match to TRBD1 covers 10 bases. Losses at the gene ends were 3 bases for V and 3 bases for J; bases not matched to a gene: 8. Germline lookup yields CDR1 SGHRS and CDR2 YFSETQ. The length of the CDR3 is 16 residues. Written as DNA, the CDR3 is TGCGCCAGCAGCTGGGGGACAGGGGTAAGGAAAGAGACCCAGTACTTC. Its protein product is CASSWGTGVRKETQYF.

This chain uses TRBV28 with TRBJ2-7, with D uncertain. The CDR3 spans 10 residues. The germline gives CDR1 MDHEN, CDR2 SYDVKM. Trimming cost V 5 bases and J 3 bases, with 2 bases left between them. CDR3 sequence reads: CASSDYEQYF. The CDR3 DNA follows: TGTGCCAGCAGTGACTACGAGCAGTACTTC.

The count of this clone is one. V gene TRBV10-1 combines with J gene TRBJ1-5; 7 nucleotides line up with TRBD1. CDR3 length: 20 residues. V shed 6 bases and J 0 bases; nucleotides not matched to a gene: 20. CDR1 is WNHNN, CDR2 SYGVQD, per germline (reference sequence). This CDR3 is CASSSGGAGGTLPSNQPQHF. CDR3 DNA sequence: TGCGCCAGCAGCTCAGGGGGGGCAGGGGGTACTCTTCCTAGCAATCAGCCCCAGCATTTT.

The chain uses TRBV21-1 and TRBJ2-2; whether TRBD2, the table's D call, matches the DNA was not checked. TRBV21-1 is described as a pseudogene. The CDR3 has 14 amino acids. The DNA of the CDR3 is TGTGCCAGCAGCAAAAACCCCCGGGCCGGGGAGCTGTTTTTT. Protein product: CASSKNPRAGELFF.

The V gene is TRBV5-4, the J gene TRBJ1-6; D is uncertain. The CDR3 is 15 residues long. V lost 0 bases and J lost 2, with 6 bases in between. Germline CDR1 SGHNT, CDR2 YYREEE (reference sequence). CDR3 residues: CASSLVNAYNSPLHF. CDR3 coding DNA: TGTGCCAGCAGCTTGGTAAATGCCTATAATTCACCCCTCCACTTT.

This clone was observed a few times. The rearrangement uses TRBV12-5 and TRBJ2-7, with D possibly being TRBD2 (5 bases). V lost 3 bases, J lost 4 bases, and 10 bases lay in between. This CDR3 contains 13 residues. Germline CDR1 reads LGHNT; CDR2 reads FRNRAP. Here the CDR3 DNA reads TGTGCTAGTGGTTTTGGCGCGGGTTACGAGCAGTACTTC. It codes for CASGFGAGYEQYF.

CDR3: CASSLRALNTEAFF. The DNA of the CDR3 is TGTGCCAGCAGTTTAAGAGCTTTGAACACTGAAGCTTTCTTT. This rearrangement joins TRBV6-6 to TRBJ1-1; D not certain. The CDR3 sequence is 14 residues long. The V end was cut by 4 bases, the J end by 0 bases, with 9 bases between. Per germline, CDR1 MNHNY and CDR2 SVGAGI (reference sequence).

A word on this clone: Its ends do not fully match the called genes, so a read error is possible. V is TRBV7-7 and J is TRBJ2-2, with D perhaps matching TRBD2 (5 bases). CDR1 and CDR2 from the germline V gene are SSHAT and FNYEAQ (reference sequence). CDR3 length: 16 amino acids. CDR3 nucleotides: TGTGCTAGCAGCTTAGAGGCTTTGGGGAGTAGCGGGGAGCTGTTTTTT. This codes for CASSLEALGSSGELFF.

The rearrangement uses TRBV7-2 and TRBJ1-2, with D maybe TRBD1 (5 bases). Trimming pared 5 bases from V and 5 bases from J, leaving 18 bases between. This CDR3 has 15 amino acids. Germline V gene data show CDR1 as SGHTA and CDR2 as FQGNSA. CDR3 nucleotide sequence: TGTGCCAGCAGCCCCAACCCCGGGACGGATTATGGCTACACCTTC. Translated: CASSPNPGTDYGYTF.

This clone showed up just once. The rearrangement links TRBV7-2 to TRBJ2-5; possible D gene TRBD2, 5 bases. The CDR3 extends over 13 amino acids. Trimming took 3 bases from V and 5 from J, leaving 10 bases between them. Germline-derived CDR1 and CDR2 are SGHTA and FQGNSA. In nucleotides, the CDR3 is TGTGCCAGCAGCTTGACCCCGGGGGAGACCCAGTACTTC. This sequence encodes CASSLTPGETQYF.

The rearrangement joins TRBV7-8 to TRBJ2-5; D might be TRBD1 (5 bases). The germline CDR1 and CDR2 sequences are SGHVS and FQNEAQ. This CDR3 spans 14 amino acids. Trimming removed 1 base from V and 5 bases from J, with 11 bases in between. The chain's CDR3 is CASSLEQGTETQYF. CDR3 coding DNA: TGTGCCAGCAGCTTAGAGCAGGGAACGGAGACCCAGTACTTC.

The rearrangement joins TRBV15 to TRBJ1-2; possible D gene TRBD1, 5 bases. Trimming left V 0 bases short and J 8 bases short, with 16 bases between. Per the germline V gene, CDR1 is LNHNV and CDR2 is YYDKDF (reference sequence). CDR3 length equals 15 residues. CDR3 nucleotides: TGTGCCACCAGCAGAGAGGGAGACAGCTCGCAGGGCTACACCTTC. Its protein is CATSREGDSSQGYTF.

In this sample, this clone turned up once. The CDR3 nucleotides are TGTGCCAGCAGTTGGGGCGGACTAGTCACAGATACGCAGTATTTT. Its translation: CASSWGGLVTDTQYF. The V call is TRBV27, the J call TRBJ2-3; TRBD2 agrees at 7 bases. J gave up 2 bases and V 4 bases, and 6 bases lay outside the gene matches. From germline, CDR1 is MNHEY and CDR2 SMNVEV (reference sequence). CDR3 length: 15 amino acids.

The rearrangement links TRBV4-3 to TRBJ2-3, with 9 bases aligning to TRBD1. CDR1 is LGHNA, CDR2 YSLEER, per germline. The J segment lost 7 bases and the V segment lost 3 bases, leaving 14 bases of the junction unmatched. The CDR3 sequence is 17 residues long. In nucleotides, the CDR3 is TGCGCCAGCAGCCAGGATCTTGGGACAGGGACGTTAAATACGCAGTATTTT. This gives the protein CASSQDLGTGTLNTQYF.

The chain links TRBV7-3 to TRBJ2-5; D is perhaps TRBD1 (5 bases). V was clipped by 0 bases and J by 1 base, with 12 bases between them. In germline, CDR1 is SGHTA, CDR2 FQGTGA. The CDR3 covers 16 residues. Written as DNA, the CDR3 is TGTGCCAGCAGCTTAACGAGCCAGGGCGGCCAAGAGACCCAGTACTTC. Translating gives CASSLTSQGGQETQYF.